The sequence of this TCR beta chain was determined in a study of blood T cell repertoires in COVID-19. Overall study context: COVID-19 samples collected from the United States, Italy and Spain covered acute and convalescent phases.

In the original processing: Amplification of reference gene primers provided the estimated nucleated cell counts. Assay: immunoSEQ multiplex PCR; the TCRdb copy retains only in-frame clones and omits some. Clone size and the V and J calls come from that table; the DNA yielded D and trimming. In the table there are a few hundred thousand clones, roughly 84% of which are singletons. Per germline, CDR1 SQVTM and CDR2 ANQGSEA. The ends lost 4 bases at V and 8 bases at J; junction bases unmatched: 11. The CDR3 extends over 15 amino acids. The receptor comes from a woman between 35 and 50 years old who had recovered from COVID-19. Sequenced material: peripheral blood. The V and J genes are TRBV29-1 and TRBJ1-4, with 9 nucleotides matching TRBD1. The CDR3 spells CSVAGQGGIGEKLFF. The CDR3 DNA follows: TGCAGCGTTGCGGGACAGGGAGGAATTGGAGAAAAACTGTTTTTT.